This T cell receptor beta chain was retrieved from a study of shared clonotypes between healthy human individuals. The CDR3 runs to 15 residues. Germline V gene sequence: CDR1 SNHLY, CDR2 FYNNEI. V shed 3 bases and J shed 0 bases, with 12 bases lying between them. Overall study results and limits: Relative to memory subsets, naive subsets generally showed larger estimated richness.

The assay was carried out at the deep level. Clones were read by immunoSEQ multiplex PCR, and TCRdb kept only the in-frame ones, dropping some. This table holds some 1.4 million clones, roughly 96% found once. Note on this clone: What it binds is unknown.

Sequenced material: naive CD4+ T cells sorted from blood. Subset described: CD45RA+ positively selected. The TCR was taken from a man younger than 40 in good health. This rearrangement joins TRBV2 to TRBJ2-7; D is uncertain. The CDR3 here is CASSEDQMSSYEQYF. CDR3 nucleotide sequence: TGTGCCAGCAGTGAGGACCAGATGAGCTCCTACGAGCAGTACTTC.